These T cell receptor beta chains were read from a single sample in a study of cytomegalovirus exposure and HLA in healthy donors. Here immunoSEQ multiplex PCR was the method, and the copy in TCRdb shows in-frame clones only, minus some. The sample includes roughly 160,000 clones, around four fifths of them seen just once. Sequenced sample: PBMCs. The origin of the receptors is a man younger than 45 in good health and CMV-seronegative. The CDR3 runs from the conserved cysteine through the conserved F or W. Fields, in order: J gene, clone size, V gene, CDR3 protein. A clone size is listed for some rows: how often the clone was seen (once, few, many), or a class if it is expanded.

>TRBJ2-1|-|TRBV19
CASSMPGGRNEQFF
>TRBJ2-7|-|TRBV7-8
CASRPTGALSYEQYF
>TRBJ1-6|few|TRBV2
CARQGAGNSPLHF
>TRBJ2-7|-|TRBV14
CASSAPLGLAGGYEQYF
>TRBJ2-7|-|TRBV6-5
CASSYPGGNNEQYF
>TRBJ1-1|-|TRBV20-1
CSAPDRETAFF
>TRBJ1-1|few|TRBV27
CASSSGNRGTEAFF
>TRBJ2-7|-|TRBV21-1
CASIAGLAHEQYF
>TRBJ2-4|-|TRBV19
CAAGTFSDIQYF
>TRBJ1-2|-|TRBV9
CASSVEDRDHYGYTF
>TRBJ2-1|-|TRBV10-1
CASSESLREGQGNEQFF
>TRBJ2-7|-|TRBV7-9
CASSLGSGRAYEQYF
>TRBJ1-4|few|TRBV2
CASSARGGDEKLFF
>TRBJ2-7|-|TRBV25-1
CASSASPSVYEQYF
>TRBJ2-7|-|TRBV5-6
CASSLTTYEQYF
>TRBJ1-1|-|TRBV29-1
CSVALRNTEAFF
>TRBJ2-7|-|TRBV18
CASSPPGQGAGEQYF
>TRBJ2-2|-|TRBV7-2
CASSKLLAVNTGELFF